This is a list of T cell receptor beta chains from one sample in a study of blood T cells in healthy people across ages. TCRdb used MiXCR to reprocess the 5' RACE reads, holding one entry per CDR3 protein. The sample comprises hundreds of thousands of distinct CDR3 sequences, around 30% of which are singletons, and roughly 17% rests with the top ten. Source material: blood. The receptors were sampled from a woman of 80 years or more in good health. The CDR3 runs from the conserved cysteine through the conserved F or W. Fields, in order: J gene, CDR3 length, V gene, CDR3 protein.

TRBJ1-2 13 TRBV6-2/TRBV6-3 CASRDDPDYGYTF
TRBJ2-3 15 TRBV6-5 CASSYSSRAADTQYF
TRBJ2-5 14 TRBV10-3 CAISVRLAVDEQDF
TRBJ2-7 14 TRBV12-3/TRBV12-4 CASSLSSGSYEQYF
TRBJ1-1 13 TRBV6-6 CASSSTDKYTAFF
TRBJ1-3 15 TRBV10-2 CASKPTGGLGNTIYF
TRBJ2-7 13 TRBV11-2 CASSFYDGYEQYF
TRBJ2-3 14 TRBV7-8 CASSLAHSAGNQYF
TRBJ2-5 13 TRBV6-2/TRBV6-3 CASRSSGGKEQYF
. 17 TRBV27 CASSFGTVLGSYNEQYF
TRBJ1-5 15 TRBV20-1 CSAWEGIQGNQPQHF
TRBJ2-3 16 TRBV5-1 CASNVRDRVSTDTQYF
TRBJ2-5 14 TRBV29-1 CSVVRGSLQETQYF
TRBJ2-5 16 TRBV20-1 CSARNVVGLWGETQYF
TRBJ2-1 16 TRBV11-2 CASSRVGWDRGGEQFF
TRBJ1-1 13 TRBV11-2 CASSWDSRFEAFF
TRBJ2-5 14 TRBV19 CASGRRDLRETQYF
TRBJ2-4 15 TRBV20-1 CSAHPRAGIKNIQYF
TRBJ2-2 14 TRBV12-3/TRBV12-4 CASSLGRFTGELFF
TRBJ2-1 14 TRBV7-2 CASSPRLALAEQFF
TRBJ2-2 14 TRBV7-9 CASSVARDGGELFF
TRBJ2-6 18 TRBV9 CASSVERTIPSGANVLTF
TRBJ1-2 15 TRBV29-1 CSANIGTGKSYGYTF
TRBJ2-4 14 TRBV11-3 CASSSRDLGNIQYF
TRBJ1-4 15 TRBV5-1 CASSPTVGVKEKLFF
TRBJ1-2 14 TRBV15 CATSRAQGLGGYTF
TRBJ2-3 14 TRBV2 CASSRTSDTDTQYF
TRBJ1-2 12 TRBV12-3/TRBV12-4 CASSLWQRGYTF
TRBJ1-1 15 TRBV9 CASSYTGGEGAEAFF
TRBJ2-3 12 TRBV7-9 CASSSYADTQYF
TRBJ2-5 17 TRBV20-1 CSAGQGALKLAGLSQYF
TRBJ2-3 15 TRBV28 CASSFGTGGRDTQYF
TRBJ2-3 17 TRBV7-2 CASSLVGGAQSTDTQYF
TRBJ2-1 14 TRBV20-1 CSARPLAGYNEQFF
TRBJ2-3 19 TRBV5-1 CASSLLSSGGLNPTDTQYF
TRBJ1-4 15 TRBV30 CAWGRGVATNEKLFF
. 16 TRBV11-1 CASSFFVGTADYEQYF
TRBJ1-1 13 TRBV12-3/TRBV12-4 CASSYDRVTEAFF
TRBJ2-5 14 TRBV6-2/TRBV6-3 CASRRGGGPETQYF